This TCR beta chain emerged from a study of long-term antiretroviral therapy in people with HIV. Each contributor possessed a minimum of one pre-ART and a minimum of two post-ART PBMC samples. The libraries were made with immunoSEQ v3.0 at survey level. The method was immunoSEQ multiplex PCR; TCRdb's version includes in-frame clones alone and lacks a portion of them. The data contain 35,000 to 40,000 clones, 80% to 90% of them singletons. Study-wide points: Information pertaining to ART adherence, viral resistance or therapeutic modifications was not obtained. Blood dating 2004 to 2017 may reflect older ART regimens.

With V trimmed by 6 bases and J by 6 bases, 10 bases remained unmatched. The CDR3 totals 16 residues. Germline loops: CDR1 SNHLY, CDR2 FYNNEI. To note about this clone: Its antigen is currently unknown.

The sequence came from a man younger than 30 with HIV. The J gene is TRBJ1-4, the V gene TRBV2; 10 bases align to TRBD1. The sample consisted of unsorted PBMCs, taken 2.2 years after starting antiretroviral therapy. CDR3 region: CASSQPGTGAYEKLFF. DNA of the CDR3: TGTGCCAGCAGCCAACCTGGGACAGGGGCTTATGAAAAACTGTTTTTT.